This T cell receptor (beta chain) was sequenced for a study of blood T cell repertoires in COVID-19. Looking at the study overall: Researchers got acute and convalescent COVID-19 samples from the United States, Italy and Spain.

Germline V lookup: CDR1 SGHNT, CDR2 YENEEA. Trimming removed 1 base from V and 4 bases from J; junction bases left unmatched: 8. The CDR3 runs 18 residues. TCRdb keeps only in-frame clones here, not all; method: immunoSEQ multiplex PCR. The data hold some 200,000 clones, with approximately 80% observed a single time. The chain has TRBV11-3 and TRBJ2-6; TRBD1 agrees at 9 bases. The receptor was isolated from a human donor with acute or convalescent COVID-19. The donor label of this sample is uncertain. Sequencing was performed on peripheral blood. CDR3 protein: CASSLVKQGAGGANVLTF. The CDR3 DNA follows: TGTGCCAGCAGCTTAGTGAAACAGGGGGCAGGAGGGGCCAACGTCCTGACTTTC.